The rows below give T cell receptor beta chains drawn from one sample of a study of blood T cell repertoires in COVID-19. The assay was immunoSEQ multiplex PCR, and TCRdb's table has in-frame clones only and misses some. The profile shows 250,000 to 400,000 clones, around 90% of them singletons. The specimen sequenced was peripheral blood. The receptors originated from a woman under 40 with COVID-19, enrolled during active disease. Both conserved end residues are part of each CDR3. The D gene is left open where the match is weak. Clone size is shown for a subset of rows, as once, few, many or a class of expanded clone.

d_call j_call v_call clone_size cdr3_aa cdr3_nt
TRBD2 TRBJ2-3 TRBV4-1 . CASSQVRDYDTDTQYF TGCGCCAGCAGCCAAGTCCGGGACTACGACACAGATACGCAGTATTTT
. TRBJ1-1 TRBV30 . CAWSAIYRVGTEAFF TGTGCCTGGAGTGCTATCTACAGGGTTGGCACTGAAGCTTTCTTT
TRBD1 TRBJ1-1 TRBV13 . CASSRTGLTEAFF TGTGCCAGCAGCCGGACAGGGTTGACTGAAGCTTTCTTT
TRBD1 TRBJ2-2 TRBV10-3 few CAISERTGNTGELFF TGTGCCATCAGTGAGAGGACAGGGAATACCGGGGAGCTGTTTTTT
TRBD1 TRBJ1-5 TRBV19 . CATSPGQSNQPQHF TGTGCCACTTCTCCGGGACAGAGCAATCAGCCCCAGCATTTT
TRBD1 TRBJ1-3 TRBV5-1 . CASSPGTAPSGNTIYF TGCGCCAGCAGCCCCGGGACAGCACCGTCTGGAAACACCATATATTTT
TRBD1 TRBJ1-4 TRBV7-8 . CASSLPTGATNEKLFF TGTGCCAGCAGCTTACCGACAGGGGCAACTAATGAAAAACTGTTTTTT
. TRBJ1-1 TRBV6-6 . CASSYSVYMNTEAFF TGTGCCAGCAGTTACTCCGTTTACATGAACACTGAAGCTTTCTTT
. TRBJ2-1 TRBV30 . CAWSRGSSYNEQFF TGTGCCTGGAGCCGGGGAAGCTCCTACAATGAGCAGTTCTTC
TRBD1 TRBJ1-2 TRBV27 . CASKGGTGPLYHYGYTF TGTGCCAGCAAGGGGGGGACAGGGCCCCTGTACCACTATGGCTACACCTTC
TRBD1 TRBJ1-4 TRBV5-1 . CASSLVGTGGEKLFF TGCGCCAGCAGCTTGGTCGGGACAGGGGGTGAAAAACTGTTTTTT
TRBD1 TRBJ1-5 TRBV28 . CASTLTGTTGDSNQPQHF TGTGCCAGCACGTTAACCGGAACGACAGGGGATAGCAATCAGCCCCAGCATTTT
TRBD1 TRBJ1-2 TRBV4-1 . CASSQVAGGLDGYTF TGCGCCAGCAGCCAAGTCGCAGGGGGCTTGGATGGCTACACCTTC
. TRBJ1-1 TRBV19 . CATEGREAFF TGTGCCACCGAGGGGAGGGAAGCTTTCTTT
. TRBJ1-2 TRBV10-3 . CAISAGRQVNYGYTF TGTGCCATCAGTGCAGGGCGACAGGTTAACTATGGCTACACCTTC
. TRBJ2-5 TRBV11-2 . CASSLSTETQYF TGTGCCAGCAGCCTTAGTACTGAGACCCAGTACTTC
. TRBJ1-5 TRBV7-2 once CASSAIQGNQPQHF TGTGCCAGCAGCGCGATACAGGGCAATCAGCCCCAGCATTTT
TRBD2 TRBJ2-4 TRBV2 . CASSATGGLAKNIQYF TGTGCCAGCAGTGCGACGGGAGGTTTAGCCAAAAACATTCAGTACTTC
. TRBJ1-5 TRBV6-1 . CASSAQNQGSNQPQHF TGTGCCAGCAGTGCTCAGAACCAGGGTAGCAATCAGCCCCAGCATTTT
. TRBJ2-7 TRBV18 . CASSPLKMSGGVLSYEQYF TGTGCCAGCTCACCACTGAAGATGAGTGGCGGAGTTCTCTCCTACGAGCAGTACTTC
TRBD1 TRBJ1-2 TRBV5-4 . CASSLVTGGGGYTF TGTGCCAGCAGCTTGGTGACAGGGGGCGGGGGCTACACCTTC
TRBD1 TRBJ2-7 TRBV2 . CASSPTPGTGIYEQYF TGTGCCAGCAGCCCTACGCCCGGGACAGGGATCTACGAGCAGTACTTC